Listed here are 25 T cell receptor beta chains from one sample, sequenced in a study of blood T cell repertoires in COVID-19. Assay: immunoSEQ multiplex PCR; the TCRdb copy retains only in-frame clones and omits some. The table includes roughly 150,000 clones, over 70% detected once. The sample consisted of peripheral blood. The receptors were sampled from a woman in her 70s who had recovered from COVID-19.

V is TRBV6-5 and J is TRBJ1-4, with TRBD1 as a possible D gene (6 bases). The CDR3 length is 15 residues. Germline CDR1 is MNHEY and CDR2 is SVGAGI. The V gene lost 8 bases and the J gene lost 5 bases, with 18 bases spanning the gap. For the CDR3, the DNA is TGTGCCAGCTCACGGCCAGGGGCGCAAAATGAAAAACTGTTTTTT. Protein sequence: CASSRPGAQNEKLFF.

J is TRBJ1-6 and V is TRBV5-1; 8 positions agree with TRBD1. V lost 0 bases and J lost 7; bases outside the gene matches: 12. The germline V gene has CDR1 SGHRS and CDR2 YFSETQ. The CDR3 extends over 18 amino acids. CDR3 in amino acids: CASSLGVFGDRINSPLHF. The CDR3 DNA reads TGCGCCAGCAGCTTGGGGGTGTTTGGGGACAGGATCAATTCACCCCTCCACTTT. Combining the CDR3 with reference TRBV5-1 and TRBJ1-6 gives the whole variable domain KAGVTQTPRYLIKTRGQQVTLSCSPISGHRSVSWYQQTPGQGLQFLFEYFSETQRNKGNFPGRFSGRQFSNSRSEMNVSTLELGDSALYLCASSLGVFGDRINSPLHFGNGTRLTVT.

CDR3 in amino acids: CSVDWGQGAGSNEKLFF. For the CDR3, the DNA is TGCAGCGTTGATTGGGGACAGGGGGCTGGAAGTAATGAAAAACTGTTTTTT. V is TRBV29-1 and J is TRBJ1-4; TRBD1 agrees at 12 bases. Germline loops: CDR1 SQVTM, CDR2 ANQGSEA. This CDR3 has 17 amino acids. Losses at the gene ends were 3 bases for V and 4 bases for J; bases not matched to a gene: 9.

The genes are TRBV9 and TRBJ1-5, with D perhaps matching TRBD1 (5 bases). The germline V gene encodes CDR1 SGDLS and CDR2 YYNGEE. The V end lost 6 bases, the J end lost 4 bases, and 14 bases lay between the germline ends. The CDR3 spans 14 residues. The CDR3 nucleotides are TGTGCCAGCAACAAAGGGGTTTTTAATCAGCCCCAGCATTTT. Encoded protein: CASNKGVFNQPQHF.

The chain recombines TRBV7-3 with TRBJ2-3, with a weak D call TRBD2 (5 bases). From germline, CDR1 is SGHTA and CDR2 FQGTGA. V was clipped by 5 bases and J by 9 bases, with 12 bases between them. The CDR3 sequence is 12 residues long. CDR3 nucleotide sequence: TGTGCCAGCAGCCCCACACTAGGGACGCAGTATTTT. It yields the protein CASSPTLGTQYF.

J is TRBJ2-7 and V is TRBV18; D uncertain. V was clipped by 6 bases and J by 6 bases, with 9 bases between them. CDR1 is KGHSH, CDR2 LQKENI, per germline. The length of the CDR3 is 11 residues. CDR3 sequence: CASSLEVEQYF. CDR3 DNA sequence: TGTGCCAGCTCCCTAGAGGTCGAGCAGTACTTC.

This clone was recorded once. This chain connects TRBV3-1 (or the pseudogene TRBV3-2) to TRBJ1-2, with D unclear. V lost 0 bases, J lost 6 bases, and 20 bases lay in between. Germline assignment: CDR1 LGHDT and CDR2 YNNKEL (reference sequence). The CDR3 loop spans 17 amino acids. The chain's CDR3 is CASSQDLLGSTSHGYTF. The CDR3 DNA reads TGTGCCAGCAGCCAAGATTTATTGGGCAGCACTTCCCATGGCTACACCTTC.

The rearrangement uses TRBV5-6 and TRBJ1-4; 12 nucleotides match TRBD1. CDR1 is SGHDT, CDR2 YYEEEE, per germline. CDR3 size: 14 residues. V lost 5 bases, J lost 8 bases, and 4 bases stayed unmatched. The CDR3 region has the DNA TGTGCCAGCAGGCGGGGACAGGGGGCGGAAAAACTGTTTTTT. Protein sequence: CASRRGQGAEKLFF.

Turning to this clone: Other DNA sequences in this sample translate to the same CDR3. The chain combines TRBV18 with TRBJ2-1, with 9 positions matching TRBD2. Germline CDR1 and CDR2: KGHSH and LQKENI. Trimming at V came to 1 base and at J to 7 bases, leaving 5 bases not matched to a gene. CDR3 length: 15 residues. For the CDR3, the DNA is TGTGCCAGCTCACCACTAGCGGGAGCGGGTAATGAGCAGTTCTTC. This translates into CASSPLAGAGNEQFF.

The V call is TRBV20-1, the J call TRBJ1-1, with D possibly being TRBD1 (5 bases). Germline lookup yields CDR1 DFQATT and CDR2 SNEGSKA (reference sequence). This CDR3 is 11 amino acids long. The CDR3 nucleotides are TGCAGGCAGGGAGGGAACACTGAAGCTTTCTTT. Encoded protein: CRQGGNTEAFF.

This clone has only a few counts. The chain couples TRBV12-3 or TRBV12-4 to TRBJ2-7; no clear D. Trimming stripped 1 base from V and 6 bases from J, with 10 bases between. The CDR3 has 13 residues. CDR3 sequence (DNA): TGTGCCAGCAGTTTAGGGCTAGTTGGCGAGCAGTACTTC. Translating gives CASSLGLVGEQYF.

V is TRBV5-4 and J is TRBJ2-1, with TRBD2 matching over 7 bases. The CDR3 contains 15 residues. Germline CDR1 SGHNT, CDR2 YYREEE (reference sequence). Trimming took 1 base from V and 4 from J; bases not matched to a gene: 5. The CDR3 loop is CASSLSLADYNEQFF. CDR3 DNA: TGTGCCAGCAGCTTGTCTCTAGCGGATTACAATGAGCAGTTCTTC.

The V gene is TRBV7-9, the J gene TRBJ1-1, with a weak D call TRBD1 (5 bases). Looked up from germline, CDR1 is SEHNR and CDR2 is FQNEAQ (reference sequence). The V end was cut by 1 base, the J end by 2 bases, with 8 bases between. The CDR3 length is 14 residues. CDR3 nucleotide sequence: TGTGCCAGCAGCTTAGGGGGCGACAACACTGAAGCTTTCTTT. This translates into CASSLGGDNTEAFF.

The rearrangement joins TRBV6-5 to TRBJ1-4, with a tentative D call TRBD1 (6 bases). Trimming shortened V by 8 bases and J by 3 bases, and 13 bases separated the two germline ends. The CDR3 has 14 amino acids. CDR1 MNHEY and CDR2 SVGAGI come from the germline V gene. CDR3 sequence reads: CASPTGRANEKLFF. In DNA form, the CDR3 reads TGTGCCAGCCCCACAGGGCGTGCTAATGAAAAACTGTTTTTT.

The V gene is TRBV5-1, the J gene TRBJ1-3; D call uncertain. CDR3 length: 16 residues. Germline-derived CDR1 and CDR2 are SGHRS and YFSETQ. Trimming removed 0 bases at V and 1 base at J, with 11 bases between. For the CDR3, the DNA is TGCGCCAGCAGCTTGGCCCCCCCGGGGTCTGGAAACACCATATATTTT. It codes for CASSLAPPGSGNTIYF.

This clone occurred a few times. The rearrangement uses TRBV6-2 or TRBV6-3 and TRBJ2-7, with TRBD1 matching over 7 bases. Germline CDR1 reads MNHEY; CDR2 reads SVGEGT. V shed 6 bases and J 0 bases; nucleotides not matched to a gene: 8. CDR3 length: 15 amino acids. CDR3 protein: CASSSGQGDSYEQYF. DNA for the CDR3: TGTGCCAGCAGCTCGGGGCAGGGGGACTCCTACGAGCAGTACTTC.

The CDR3 sequence: CASALQGNIQYF. The CDR3 coding sequence is TGTGCCAGCGCCCTACAGGGAAACATTCAGTACTTC. The chain links TRBV18 to TRBJ2-4, with a weak D call TRBD1 (6 bases). The V end lost 8 bases, the J end lost 6 bases, and 11 bases lay between the germline ends. The CDR3 is 12 residues long. Germline V gives CDR1 KGHSH, CDR2 LQKENI. The full variable domain, with the rest looked up from reference TRBV18 and TRBJ2-4, is NAGVMQNPRHLVRRRGQEARLRCSPMKGHSHVYWYRQLPEEGLKFMVYLQKENIIDESGMPKERFSAEFPKEGPSILRIQQVVRGDSAAYFCASALQGNIQYFGAGTRLSVL.

This rearrangement joins TRBV7-2 to TRBJ2-3, with D possibly TRBD2 on 6 matching bases. This CDR3 region has 15 residues. V was clipped by 5 bases and J by 7 bases, with 19 bases between them. Germline V gene lookup returns CDR1 SGHTA and CDR2 FQGNSA. The CDR3 nucleotides are TGTGCCAGCAGCCTAAATAGCGGAGGCACGTATACGCAGTATTTT. Protein product: CASSLNSGGTYTQYF. The full variable domain, its missing parts supplied by reference TRBV7-2 and TRBJ2-3, is GAGVSQSPSNKVTEKGKDVELRCDPISGHTALYWYRQSLGQGLEFLIYFQGNSAPDKSGLPSDRFSAERTGGSVSTLTIQRTQQEDSAVYLCASSLNSGGTYTQYFGPGTRLTVL.

This chain joins TRBV5-5 and TRBJ1-1; possible D gene TRBD1, 5 bases. V was pared by 0 bases and J by 1 base, with 7 bases between. CDR1 and CDR2 from the germline V gene are SGHKS and YYEKEE (reference sequence). This CDR3 has 14 residues. This CDR3 is CASSLGGQNTEAFF. As DNA, the CDR3 is TGTGCCAGCAGCTTGGGAGGACAGAACACTGAAGCTTTCTTT.

In this sample, this clone turned up once. J is TRBJ2-1 and V is TRBV7-2; 14 nucleotides line up with TRBD2. With 5 bases clipped from V and 10 bases from J, the junction kept 13 bases outside the gene matches. CDR1 is SGHTA and CDR2 is FQGNSA in the germline V gene. The CDR3 loop spans 17 amino acids. The CDR3: CASSPTGTSGSRGEQFF. Here the CDR3 DNA reads TGTGCCAGCAGCCCCACCGGGACTAGCGGGAGTAGGGGAGAGCAGTTCTTC.

V is TRBV10-3 and J is TRBJ1-1; no definite D call. V lost 6 bases, J lost 3 bases, and 11 bases lay in between. From germline, CDR1 is ENHRY and CDR2 SYGVKD. This CDR3 has 13 amino acids. Written as DNA, the CDR3 is TGTGCCATCAGCCGACCAGGCTACACTGAAGCTTTCTTT. Translated, it gives CAISRPGYTEAFF.

The chain combines TRBV7-9 with TRBJ2-1; 9 bases line up with TRBD2. Per germline, CDR1 SEHNR and CDR2 FQNEAQ (reference sequence). This CDR3 is built from 15 residues. J gave up 8 bases and V 2 bases, and 7 bases lay outside the gene matches. The CDR3 region has the DNA TGTGCCAGCAGCTTAAGGGGCGGGAGGGCCCATGAGCAGTTCTTC. The encoded protein is CASSLRGGRAHEQFF.

The rearrangement links TRBV19 to TRBJ2-1; possibly TRBD2 for D (6 bases). The CDR3 loop spans 16 amino acids. The germline V gene has CDR1 LNHDA and CDR2 SQIVND (reference sequence). The V gene lost 3 bases and the J gene lost 6 bases, with 18 bases spanning the gap. The chain's CDR3 is CASSMGPTRARNEQFF. CDR3 nucleotides: TGTGCCAGTAGTATGGGCCCGACTAGGGCCCGCAATGAGCAGTTCTTC.

The chain links TRBV5-1 to TRBJ2-2; 9 bases are a match to TRBD2. After removal of 0 bases from V and 3 bases from J, the junction contained 6 bases not matched to a gene. CDR1 and CDR2 (germline): SGHRS, YFSETQ. The CDR3 is 17 amino acids. For the CDR3, the DNA is TGCGCCAGCAGCTTGGCCTCTAGCGGGGTCCACACCGGGGAGCTGTTTTTT. This translates into CASSLASSGVHTGELFF.

The rearrangement joins TRBV25-1 to TRBJ2-5, with D perhaps matching TRBD2 (5 bases). With 1 base removed from V and 2 bases from J, the gap between germline ends came to 14 bases. The V gene's germline CDR1 is MGHDK and CDR2 SYGVNS. The CDR3 is 16 amino acids. CDR3 sequence reads: CASSELEAVGQETQYF. In DNA form, the CDR3 reads TGTGCCAGCAGTGAATTGGAGGCGGTTGGGCAAGAGACCCAGTACTTC. The complete variable domain, with remaining parts taken from reference TRBV25-1 and TRBJ2-5, reads EADIYQTPRYLVIGTGKKITLECSQTMGHDKMYWYQQDPGMELHLIHYSYGVNSTEKGDLSSESTVSRIRTEHFPLTLESARPSHTSQYLCASSELEAVGQETQYFGPGTRLLVL.